This TCR beta chain comes out of a study of blood T cell repertoires in COVID-19. Overall study context: Sites in the United States, Italy and Spain provided acute and convalescent COVID-19 samples. T cells, B-cell-depleted T cells, or PBMCs supplied cDNA or gDNA.

In the original analysis: Cell counts per sample came from amplifying reference gene primers. Here immunoSEQ multiplex PCR was the method, and the copy in TCRdb shows in-frame clones only, minus some. V and J calls and clone size are copied from that table; D and trimming were computed from the DNA. The repertoire holds around 240,000 clones, with 83% as singletons. J was trimmed by 1 base and V by 1 base; bases with no gene match: 4. This CDR3 is built from 15 residues. Germline CDR1 is SGDLS and CDR2 is YYNGEE. Source material: peripheral blood. The chain combines TRBV9 with TRBJ2-5; 7 nucleotides agree with TRBD2. This TCR was recovered from a woman between 50 and 59 years old with acute or convalescent COVID-19. CDR3 loop: CASSVIGGIQETQYF. CDR3 nucleotides: TGTGCCAGCAGCGTAATCGGGGGGATCCAAGAGACCCAGTACTTC.